This TCR beta chain was found in a study of technical replicates of blood from a handful of donors. Data came from immunoSEQ multiplex PCR; TCRdb stores just in-frame clones and leaves some out. In the table there are under 100,000 clones, about 86% of which are singletons. Per the germline V gene, CDR1 is SEHNR and CDR2 is FQNEAQ (reference sequence). Trimming removed 3 bases at V and 5 bases at J, with 6 bases between. This CDR3 is built from 12 residues. This TCR came from a human donor in good health. Some clones in this sample may be carry-over from other donors' samples. Sequenced input: PBMCs. This chain uses TRBV7-9 with TRBJ2-3, with a possible D match to TRBD2 (5 bases). The CDR3 is CASSFGVDTQYF. CDR3 nucleotide sequence: TGTGCCAGCAGCTTCGGGGTAGATACGCAGTATTTT.